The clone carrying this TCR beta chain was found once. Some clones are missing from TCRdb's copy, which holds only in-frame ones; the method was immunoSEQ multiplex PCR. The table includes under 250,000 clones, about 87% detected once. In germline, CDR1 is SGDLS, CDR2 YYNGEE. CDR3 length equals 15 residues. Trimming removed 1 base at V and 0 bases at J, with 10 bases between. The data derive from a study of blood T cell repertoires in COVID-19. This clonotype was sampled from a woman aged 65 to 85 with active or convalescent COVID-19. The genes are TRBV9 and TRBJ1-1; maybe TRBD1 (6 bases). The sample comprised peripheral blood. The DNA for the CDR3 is TGTGCCAGCAGCGTAACAACAGGGATGAACACTGAAGCTTTCTTT. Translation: CASSVTTGMNTEAFF.